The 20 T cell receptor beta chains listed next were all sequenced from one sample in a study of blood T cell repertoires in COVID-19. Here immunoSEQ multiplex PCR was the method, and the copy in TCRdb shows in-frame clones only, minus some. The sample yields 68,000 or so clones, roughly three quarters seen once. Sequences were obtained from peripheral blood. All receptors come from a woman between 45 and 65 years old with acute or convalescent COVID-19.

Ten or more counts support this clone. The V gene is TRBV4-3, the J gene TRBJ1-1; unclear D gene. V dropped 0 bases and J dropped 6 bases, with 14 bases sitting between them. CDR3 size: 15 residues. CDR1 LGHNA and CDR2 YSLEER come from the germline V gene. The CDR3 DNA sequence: TGCGCCAGCAGCCAAGATCCCAATCTAATGGCTGAAGCTTTCTTT. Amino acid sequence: CASSQDPNLMAEAFF.

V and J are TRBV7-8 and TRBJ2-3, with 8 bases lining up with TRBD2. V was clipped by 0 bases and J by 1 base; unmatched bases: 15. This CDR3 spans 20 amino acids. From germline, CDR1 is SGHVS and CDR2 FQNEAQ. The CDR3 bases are TGTGCCAGCAGCTTAGCGGGGTTCGTCCGGGGGGGCCGCGGCACAGATACGCAGTATTTT. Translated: CASSLAGFVRGGRGTDTQYF.

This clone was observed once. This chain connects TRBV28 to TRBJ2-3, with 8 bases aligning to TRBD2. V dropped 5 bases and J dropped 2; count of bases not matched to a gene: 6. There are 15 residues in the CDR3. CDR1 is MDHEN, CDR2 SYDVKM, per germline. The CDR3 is CASSIAGPTTDTQYF. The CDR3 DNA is TGTGCCAGCAGTATAGCGGGACCCACCACAGATACGCAGTATTTT.

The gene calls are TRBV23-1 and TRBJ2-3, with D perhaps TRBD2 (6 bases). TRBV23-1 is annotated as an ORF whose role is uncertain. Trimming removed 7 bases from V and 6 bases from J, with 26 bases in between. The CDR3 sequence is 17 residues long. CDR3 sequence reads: CASINPTRDSPTDTQYF. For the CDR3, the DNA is TGCGCCAGCATTAACCCCACCAGGGACTCCCCCACCGATACGCAGTATTTT.

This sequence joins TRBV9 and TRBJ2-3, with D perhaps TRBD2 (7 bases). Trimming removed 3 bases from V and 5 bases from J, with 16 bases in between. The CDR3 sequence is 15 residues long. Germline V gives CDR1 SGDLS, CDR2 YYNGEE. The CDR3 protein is CASSGLEGGQDTQYF. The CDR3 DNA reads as TGTGCCAGCAGCGGCTTGGAGGGGGGGCAAGATACGCAGTATTTT. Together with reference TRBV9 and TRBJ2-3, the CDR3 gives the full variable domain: DSGVTQTPKHLITATGQRVTLRCSPRSGDLSVYWYQQSLDQGLQFLIQYYNGEERAKGNILERFSAQQFPDLHSELNLSSLELGDSALYFCASSGLEGGQDTQYFGPGTRLTVL.

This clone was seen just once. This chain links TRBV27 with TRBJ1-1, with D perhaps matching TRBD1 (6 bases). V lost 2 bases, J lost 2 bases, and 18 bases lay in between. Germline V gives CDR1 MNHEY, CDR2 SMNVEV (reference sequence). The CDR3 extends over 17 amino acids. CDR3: CASSLRHRVGENTEAFF. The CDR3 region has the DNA TGTGCCAGCAGTTTACGGCACAGGGTAGGAGAAAACACTGAAGCTTTCTTT.

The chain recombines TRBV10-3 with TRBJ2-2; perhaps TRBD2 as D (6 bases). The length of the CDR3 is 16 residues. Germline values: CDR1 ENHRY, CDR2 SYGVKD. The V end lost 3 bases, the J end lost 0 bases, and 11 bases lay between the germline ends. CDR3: CAISEFGGTNTGELFF. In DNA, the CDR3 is TGTGCCATCAGTGAATTTGGGGGGACGAACACCGGGGAGCTGTTTTTT.

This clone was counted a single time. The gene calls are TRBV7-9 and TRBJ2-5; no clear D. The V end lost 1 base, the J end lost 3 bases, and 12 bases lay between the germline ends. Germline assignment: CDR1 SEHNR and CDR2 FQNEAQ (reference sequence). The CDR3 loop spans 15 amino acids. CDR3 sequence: CASSLVPGWKETQYF. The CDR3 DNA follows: TGTGCCAGCAGCTTAGTTCCAGGCTGGAAAGAGACCCAGTACTTC.

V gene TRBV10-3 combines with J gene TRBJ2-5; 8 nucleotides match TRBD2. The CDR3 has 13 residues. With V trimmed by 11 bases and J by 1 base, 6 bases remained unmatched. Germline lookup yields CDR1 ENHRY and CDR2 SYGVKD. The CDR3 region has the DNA TGTGCCGTCTCGGGAGGGGCCCAAGAGACCCAGTACTTC. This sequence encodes CAVSGGAQETQYF.

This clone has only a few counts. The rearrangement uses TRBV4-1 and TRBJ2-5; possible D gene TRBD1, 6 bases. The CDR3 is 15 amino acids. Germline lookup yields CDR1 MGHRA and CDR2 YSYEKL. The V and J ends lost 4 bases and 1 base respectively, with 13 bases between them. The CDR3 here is CASSRVRDTQETQYF. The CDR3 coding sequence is TGCGCCAGCAGCCGAGTAAGGGACACCCAAGAGACCCAGTACTTC.

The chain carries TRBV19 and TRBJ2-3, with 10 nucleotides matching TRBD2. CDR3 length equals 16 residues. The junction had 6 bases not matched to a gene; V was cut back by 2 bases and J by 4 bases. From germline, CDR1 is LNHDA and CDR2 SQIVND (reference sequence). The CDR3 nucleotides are TGTGCCAGTAGTATAAGTCTAGCGGGAGTCTCAGATACGCAGTATTTT. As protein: CASSISLAGVSDTQYF.

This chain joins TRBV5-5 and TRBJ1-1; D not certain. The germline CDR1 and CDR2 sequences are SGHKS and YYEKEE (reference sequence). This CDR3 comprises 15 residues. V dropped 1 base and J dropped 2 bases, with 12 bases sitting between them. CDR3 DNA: TGTGCCAGCAGCTTGTTTGGAGGGTCTAACACTGAAGCTTTCTTT. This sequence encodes CASSLFGGSNTEAFF.

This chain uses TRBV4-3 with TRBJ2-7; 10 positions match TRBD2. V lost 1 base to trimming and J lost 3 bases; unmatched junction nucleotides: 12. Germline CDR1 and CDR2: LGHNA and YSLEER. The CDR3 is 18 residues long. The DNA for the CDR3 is TGCGCCAGCAGCCAAGCCGGGGAAGCGGGAGGGCTCTACTACGAGCAGTACTTC. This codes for CASSQAGEAGGLYYEQYF.

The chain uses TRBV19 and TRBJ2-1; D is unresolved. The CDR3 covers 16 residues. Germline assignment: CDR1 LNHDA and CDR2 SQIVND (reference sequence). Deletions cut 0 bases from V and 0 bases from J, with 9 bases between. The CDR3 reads CASSIDYSSSYNEQFF. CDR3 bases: TGTGCCAGTAGTATAGACTACTCAAGCTCCTACAATGAGCAGTTCTTC.

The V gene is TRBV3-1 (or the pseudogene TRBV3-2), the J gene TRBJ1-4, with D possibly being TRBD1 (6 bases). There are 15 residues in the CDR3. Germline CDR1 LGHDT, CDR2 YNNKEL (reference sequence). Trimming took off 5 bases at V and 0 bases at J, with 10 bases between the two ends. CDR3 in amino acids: CASSTPGATNEKLFF. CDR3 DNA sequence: TGTGCCAGCAGCACCCCAGGGGCAACTAATGAAAAACTGTTTTTT.

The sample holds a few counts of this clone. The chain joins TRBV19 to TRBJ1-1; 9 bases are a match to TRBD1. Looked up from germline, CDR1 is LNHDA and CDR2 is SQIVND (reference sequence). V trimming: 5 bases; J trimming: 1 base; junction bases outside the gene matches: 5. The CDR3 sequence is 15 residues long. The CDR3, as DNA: TGTGCCAGTAGTCAATCGGGACAGGGGAACACTGAAGCTTTCTTT. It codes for CASSQSGQGNTEAFF.

Here the CDR3 reads CASRVELTSGNTIYF. DNA for the CDR3: TGTGCCAGCAGGGTTGAGTTAACCTCTGGAAACACCATATATTTT. The chain uses TRBV2 and TRBJ1-3; D is unclear. V was pared by 6 bases and J by 0 bases, with 12 bases between. CDR3 size: 15 residues. CDR1 SNHLY and CDR2 FYNNEI come from the germline V gene.

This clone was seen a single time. The CDR3 bases are TGTGCCTGGAGTGCAGGGGTGGACCAGCCCCAGCATTTT. Encoded protein: CAWSAGVDQPQHF. This chain joins TRBV30 and TRBJ1-5; D is perhaps TRBD1 (6 bases). Germline V gene data show CDR1 as GTSNPN and CDR2 as SVGIG (reference sequence). Trimming shortened V by 1 base and J by 7 bases, and 11 bases separated the two germline ends. CDR3 size: 13 residues.

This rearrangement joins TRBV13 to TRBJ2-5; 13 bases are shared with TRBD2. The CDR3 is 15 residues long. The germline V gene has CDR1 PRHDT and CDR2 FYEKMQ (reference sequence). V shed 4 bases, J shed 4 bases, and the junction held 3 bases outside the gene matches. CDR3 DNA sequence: TGTGCCAGCAGCTCGGGACTAGCGGGGAGAGAGACCCAGTACTTC. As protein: CASSSGLAGRETQYF.

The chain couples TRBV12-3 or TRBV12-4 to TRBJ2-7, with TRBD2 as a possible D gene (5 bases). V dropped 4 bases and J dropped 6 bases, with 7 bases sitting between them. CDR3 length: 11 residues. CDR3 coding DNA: TGTGCCAGCAGTTCTGGACTCGAGCAGTACTTC. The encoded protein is CASSSGLEQYF.